The 10 T cell receptor beta chains below all came from one sample that was sequenced in a study of blood T cells in healthy people across ages. For the second PCR, which ran for about 6 to 11 cycles, a sample-barcoded 5' primer and a J-beta primer mix were used. A single record per CDR3 protein comes from TCRdb applying MiXCR to the 5' RACE reads. The profile shows 550,000 to 600,000 distinct CDR3 sequences, roughly 48% of them singletons. The sequenced sample was blood. Source of these receptors: a man aged 80 or over in good health.

The rearrangement links TRBV20-1 to TRBJ2-7, with 7 bases that match TRBD1. With 0 bases clipped from V and 4 bases from J, the junction kept 6 bases outside the gene matches. This CDR3 comprises 14 residues. Germline V gene lookup returns CDR1 DFQATT and CDR2 SNEGSKA (reference sequence). For the CDR3, the DNA is TGCAGTGCTAGAGACCCGACAGGGAAATACGAGCAGTACTTC. It translates to CSARDPTGKYEQYF.

A remark on this clonotype: Just one base apart from a much larger clone, this may be a read error. V is TRBV6-5 and J is TRBJ2-1; no clear D gene. This CDR3 region has 11 residues. V lost 2 bases and J lost 9, with 5 bases in between. Germline V lookup: CDR1 MNHEY, CDR2 SVGAGI. CDR3 nucleotides: TGTGCCAGCAGTTACCGGCCTGAGCAGTTCTTC. Translated, it gives CASSYRPEQFF.

There are many counts of this clonotype. This chain uses TRBV6-6 with TRBJ1-5, with 8 bases aligning to TRBD1. J gave up 0 bases and V 6 bases, and 4 bases lay outside the gene matches. Germline loops: CDR1 MNHNY, CDR2 SVGAGI (reference sequence). The CDR3 has 15 amino acids. CDR3: CASRQGGYSNQPQHF. The CDR3 nucleotides read TGTGCCAGCAGACAGGGGGGGTATAGCAATCAGCCCCAGCATTTT.

The genes are TRBV20-1 and TRBJ1-1; D call uncertain. The CDR3 consists of 18 residues. Germline assignment: CDR1 DFQATT and CDR2 SNEGSKA (reference sequence). V was cut by 6 bases and J by 1 base, with 27 bases left in between. In DNA, the CDR3 is TGCAGTGCCCCCAGGTGGGCAGGCCGGGCTTTAGGGAACACTGAAGCTTTCTTT. Encoded protein: CSAPRWAGRALGNTEAFF.

The gene calls are TRBV20-1 and TRBJ2-1; TRBD2 is a possible D gene (5 bases). Germline V gene sequence: CDR1 DFQATT, CDR2 SNEGSKA (reference sequence). This CDR3 region has 15 residues. Trimming shortened V by 0 bases and J by 6 bases, and 15 bases separated the two germline ends. The CDR3, as DNA: TGCAGTGCTAGAGATCACGGGATCGGTTCCAATGAGCAGTTCTTC. It specifies CSARDHGIGSNEQFF.

The chain is built from TRBV28 and TRBJ2-4, with D hard to call. The end of the DNA fits TRBJ2-7 better, so the J call may be wrong. The germline CDR1 and CDR2 sequences are MDHEN and SYDVKM. This CDR3 is built from 13 residues. In DNA, the CDR3 is TGTGCCAGCAGACCAGCCAGATTTTACGAGCAGTACTTC. It translates to CASRPARFYEQYF.

V usage is TRBV20-1 and J usage is TRBJ2-1, with D perhaps assigned TRBD1 or TRBD2 (5 bases each). The CDR3 loop spans 16 amino acids. Per germline, CDR1 DFQATT and CDR2 SNEGSKA (reference sequence). V was cut by 2 bases and J by 2 bases, with 16 bases left in between. In DNA form, the CDR3 reads TGCAGTGCTAGAAGACCCGTTGGGGGTACCTACAATGAGCAGTTCTTC. Translated, it gives CSARRPVGGTYNEQFF.

The V call is TRBV10-3, the J call TRBJ2-1; 8 bases are a match to TRBD1. The ends lost 6 bases at V and 4 bases at J; junction bases unmatched: 8. Germline CDR1 is ENHRY and CDR2 is SYGVKD. The CDR3 is 15 amino acids. CDR3 in amino acids: CAISPQGASYNEQFF. CDR3 coding DNA: TGTGCCATCAGCCCGCAGGGGGCTTCTTACAATGAGCAGTTCTTC.

This clonotype was detected only a few times. The CDR3 reads CASIGLPGTEAFF. In DNA, the CDR3 is TGTGCCAGCATCGGACTCCCGGGGACTGAAGCTTTCTTT. The chain is built from TRBV6-5 and TRBJ1-1, with unresolved D. Germline CDR1 and CDR2: MNHEY and SVGAGI. Trimming removed 7 bases from V and 5 bases from J, with 14 bases in between. The CDR3 has 13 residues.

V is TRBV5-1 and J is TRBJ2-6; possibly TRBD1 for D (6 bases). Germline V gene data show CDR1 as SGHRS and CDR2 as YFSETQ. CDR3 size: 19 residues. Deletions cut 4 bases from V and 3 bases from J, with 23 bases between. The CDR3 DNA reads TGCGCCAGCAGCATCTTCTCCTTGACAGGTTTATTTGGGGCCAACGTCCTGACTTTC. Translated, it gives CASSIFSLTGLFGANVLTF.